A selection of T cell receptor beta chains follows, all from one sample in a study of blood T cell repertoires in COVID-19. Clones were sequenced by immunoSEQ multiplex PCR, and TCRdb holds only the in-frame ones, with some missing. The table shows about 280,000 clones, with 75% to 90% occurring only once. Sequenced sample: peripheral blood. The receptors stem from a woman aged 25 to 39 who had recovered from COVID-19. Each CDR3 is given without its conserved first and last residue.

J gene | V gene | CDR3 protein
TRBJ1-1 | TRBV14 | ASSQRAGSLNTEAF
TRBJ1-1 | TRBV7-2 | ASSLATGIEAF
TRBJ2-7 | TRBV28 | ASSLYGTGTYEQY
TRBJ1-1 | TRBV28 | ATTDSSTEAF
TRBJ2-5 | TRBV19 | ASSDNGGDGTQY
TRBJ2-1 | TRBV19 | ASSIGIGTSSYNEQF
TRBJ2-3 | TRBV13 | ASKERLATSTDTQY
TRBJ1-6 | TRBV18 | ASSTGVGSPGPPLH
TRBJ2-1 | TRBV7-9 | ASSPRTSGRVDEQF
TRBJ2-1 | TRBV4-1 | ASSQEGRNLYNEQF
TRBJ1-2 | TRBV6-5 | ASRAQGFVDGYT
TRBJ2-2 | TRBV6-5 | ASSYPAGELF
TRBJ2-1 | TRBV7-2 | ASSSDRGPYNEQF
TRBJ1-2 | TRBV29-1 | SVDEQGVYGYT
TRBJ2-3 | TRBV27 | ASSNWGLTDTQY
TRBJ1-4 | TRBV28 | ASSFVGGVYEKLF
TRBJ1-1 | TRBV7-3 | ASSGQGGTEAF
TRBJ2-2 | TRBV9 | ASRGQTGKNTGELF
TRBJ2-7 | TRBV7-9 | ASSLADRSYEQY
TRBJ1-1 | TRBV15 | ATSRQGNTEAF
TRBJ1-2 | TRBV28 | ASSLGGGRREDGYT
TRBJ2-7 | TRBV6-5 | ASSYFRTSGSYEQY
TRBJ2-3 | TRBV11-3 | ASSPKGTGITDTQY
TRBJ1-1 | TRBV10-3 | AIRAIGQGSTEAF
TRBJ1-4 | TRBV7-9 | ASSRGGGEKLF
TRBJ2-4 | TRBV19 | ASSVPPGGQNIQY
TRBJ1-2 | TRBV7-9 | ASSLEGGAYGYT